What follows are 2 T cell receptor beta chains derived from one specimen sequenced in a study of identical twins. MiXCR was run by TCRdb on the 5' RACE reads, yielding one entry per CDR3 protein. The sample carries 1.5 million to 2 million distinct CDR3 sequences, about 32% recorded once. The specimen was cord blood. The receptors were sampled from a newborn girl in good health.

This clonotype was counted only a few times. Written as DNA, the CDR3 is TGTGCTAGTGGTCTGCAGTTCCTGACTAGCGGGAGAACGGATGAGCAGTTCTTC. Its protein is CASGLQFLTSGRTDEQFF. The chain is built from TRBV12-5 and TRBJ2-1; 12 nucleotides match TRBD2. The CDR3 covers 18 residues. The V and J ends lost 5 bases and 8 bases, in that order; junction bases with no gene match: 16. In germline, CDR1 is LGHNT, CDR2 FRNRAP. The variable domain in full, completed from reference TRBV12-5 and TRBJ2-1, reads DARVTQTPRHKVTEMGQEVTMRCQPILGHNTVFWYRQTMMQGLELLAYFRNRAPLDDSGMPKDRFSAEMPDATLATLKIQPSEPRDSAVYFCASGLQFLTSGRTDEQFFGPGTRLTVL.

The V call is TRBV5-1, the J call TRBJ2-1; unclear D gene. Trimming removed 0 bases from V and 9 bases from J, with 10 bases in between. CDR1 is SGHRS and CDR2 is YFSETQ in the germline V gene. The CDR3 has 13 amino acids. CDR3 in DNA: TGCGCCAGCAGCTTGGGTGCGCCTAGTGAGCAGTTCTTC. This encodes CASSLGAPSEQFF.